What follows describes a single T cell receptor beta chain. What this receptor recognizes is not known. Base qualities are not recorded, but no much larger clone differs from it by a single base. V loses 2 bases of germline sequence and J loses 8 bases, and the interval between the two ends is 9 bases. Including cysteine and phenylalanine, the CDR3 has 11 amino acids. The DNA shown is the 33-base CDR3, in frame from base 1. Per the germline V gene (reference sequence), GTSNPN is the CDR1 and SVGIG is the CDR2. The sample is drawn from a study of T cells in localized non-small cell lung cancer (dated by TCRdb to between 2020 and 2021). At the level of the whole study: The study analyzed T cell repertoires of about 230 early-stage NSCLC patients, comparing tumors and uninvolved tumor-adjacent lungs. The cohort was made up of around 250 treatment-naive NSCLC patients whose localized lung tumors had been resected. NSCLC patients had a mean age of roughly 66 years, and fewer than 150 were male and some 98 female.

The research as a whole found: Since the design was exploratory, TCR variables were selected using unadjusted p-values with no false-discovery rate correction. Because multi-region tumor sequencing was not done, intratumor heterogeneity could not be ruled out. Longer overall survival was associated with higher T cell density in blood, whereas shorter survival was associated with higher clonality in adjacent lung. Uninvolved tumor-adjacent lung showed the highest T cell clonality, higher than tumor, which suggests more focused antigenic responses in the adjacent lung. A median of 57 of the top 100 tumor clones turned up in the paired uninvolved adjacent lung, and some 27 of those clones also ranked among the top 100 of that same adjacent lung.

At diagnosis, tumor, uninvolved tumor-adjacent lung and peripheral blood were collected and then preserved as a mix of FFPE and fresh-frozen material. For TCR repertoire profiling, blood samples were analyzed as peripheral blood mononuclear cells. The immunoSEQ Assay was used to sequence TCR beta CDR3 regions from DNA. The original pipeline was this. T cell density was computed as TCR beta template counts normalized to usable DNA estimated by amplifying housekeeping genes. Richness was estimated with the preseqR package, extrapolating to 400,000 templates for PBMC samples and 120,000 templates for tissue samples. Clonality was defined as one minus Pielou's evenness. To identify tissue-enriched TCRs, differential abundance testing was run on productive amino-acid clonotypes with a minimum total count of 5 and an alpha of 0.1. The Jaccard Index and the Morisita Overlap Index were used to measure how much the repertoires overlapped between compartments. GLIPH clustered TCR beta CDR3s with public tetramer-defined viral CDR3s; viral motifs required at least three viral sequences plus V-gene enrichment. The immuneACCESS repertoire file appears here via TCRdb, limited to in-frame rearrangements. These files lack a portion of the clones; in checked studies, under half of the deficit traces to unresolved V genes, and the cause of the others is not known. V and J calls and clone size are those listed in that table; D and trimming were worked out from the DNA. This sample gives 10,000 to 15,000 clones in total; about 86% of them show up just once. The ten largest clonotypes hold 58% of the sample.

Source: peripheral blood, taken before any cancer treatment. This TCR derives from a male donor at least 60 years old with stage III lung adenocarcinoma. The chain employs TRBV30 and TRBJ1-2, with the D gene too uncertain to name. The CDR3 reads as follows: CAWSTGEGYTF. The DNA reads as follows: TGTGCCTGGAGTACTGGGGAAGGCTACACCTTC.